This is a list of T cell receptor beta chains from one sample in a study of Graves' ophthalmopathy and Graves' hyperthyroidism. Using its own MiXCR run on the multiplex PCR reads, TCRdb lists one record per CDR3 protein. The data show about 600,000 distinct CDR3 sequences, roughly 40% seen once. Sequencing was done on a sample of peripheral blood or thyroid tissue (not recorded which). These receptors were taken from an adult man with Graves' hyperthyroidism. Each CDR3 is given with its conserved first and last residue. The D gene is left open where the match is weak. Only part of the rows carry a size: once, few, many, or a class if the clone is expanded.

cdr3_aa,cdr3_nt,clone_size,j_call,v_call,d_call
CASSTGGAGELFF,TGTGCTAGCAGCACCGGTGGGGCCGGGGAGCTGTTTTTT,many,TRBJ2-2,TRBV7-7,NA
CASSHQTVNTEAFF,TGCGCCAGCAGCCACCAGACCGTGAACACTGAAGCTTTCTTT,few,TRBJ1-1,TRBV5-1,NA
CASSFGVLTQYF,TGTGCCAGCAGTTTCGGGGTGCTTACGCAGTATTTT,once,TRBJ2-3,TRBV12-3/TRBV12-4,NA
CSSRPGRETQYF,TGCAGCAGTCGCCCGGGTAGAGAGACCCAGTACTTC,NA,TRBJ2-5,TRBV29-1,NA
CASSPYRGTGELFF,TGTGCCAGCAGCCCTTACAGGGGCACCGGGGAGCTGTTTTTT,NA,TRBJ2-2,TRBV3-1,TRBD1
CASSPGTEVWGELFF,TGTGCCAGCAGCCCCGGGACAGAAGTATGGGGGGAGCTGTTTTTT,few,TRBJ2-2,TRBV5-4,TRBD1
CASSVVEGAEAFF,TGTGCCAGCAGCGTAGTGGAGGGGGCTGAAGCTTTCTTT,many,TRBJ1-1,TRBV9,NA
CASSVKGRANTGELFF,TGTGCCAGCAGCGTAAAGGGCCGGGCGAACACCGGGGAGCTGTTTTTT,NA,TRBJ2-2,TRBV9,NA
CSLETSGARSSYEQYF,TGCAGCTTGGAGACTAGCGGGGCAAGAAGCTCCTACGAGCAGTACTTC,NA,TRBJ2-7,TRBV29-1,TRBD2
CASSFGTAGVYTQYF,TGTGCCAGCAGCTTCGGGACGGCGGGGGTCTATACGCAGTATTTT,few,TRBJ2-3,TRBV7-9,TRBD2
CATSRASGRRNTGELFF,TGTGCCACCAGCAGAGCTAGCGGGAGGCGCAACACCGGGGAGCTGTTTTTT,NA,TRBJ2-2,TRBV15,TRBD2
CSARPRNFHEQYF,TGCAGTGCTAGACCCAGGAACTTCCACGAGCAGTACTTC,many,TRBJ2-7,TRBV20-1,NA
CASSGVGTYEQYF,TGTGCCAGCAGCGGAGTTGGAACCTACGAGCAGTACTTC,many,TRBJ2-7,TRBV3-1,NA
CASSFWDNSYEQYF,TGCGCCAGCAGCTTCTGGGACAACTCCTACGAGCAGTACTTC,many,TRBJ2-7,TRBV5-1,NA
CASSDSGEYGDSGHF,TGTGCCAGCAGTGACTCCGGCGAATATGGGGATTCGGGGCATTTT,many,TRBJ1-5,TRBV6-4,NA
CASSLAQGWKTQYF,TGCGCCAGCAGCTTGGCCCAGGGGTGGAAGACCCAGTACTTC,many,TRBJ2-5,TRBV5-1,NA
CSAHSSGRSVETQYF,TGCAGTGCTCACAGTAGCGGGAGATCGGTGGAGACCCAGTACTTC,NA,TRBJ2-5,TRBV20-1,TRBD2
CASSSGTGVRPQHF,TGTGCCAGCAGCTCGGGGACAGGCGTCCGGCCCCAGCATTTT,many,TRBJ1-5,TRBV5-6,TRBD1
CASSPTQGLEGYTF,TGTGCCAGCAGTCCAACACAGGGGTTGGAAGGCTACACCTTC,many,TRBJ1-2,TRBV7-9,TRBD1
CASSLGTNTEAFF,TGTGCCAGCAGCTTAGGGACAAACACTGAAGCTTTCTTT,many,TRBJ1-1,TRBV5-1,NA
CASSFGQGTGELFF,TGTGCCAGCAGCTTCGGACAGGGTACGGGCGAGCTGTTTTTT,NA,TRBJ2-2,TRBV7-4,TRBD1
CASSLRLAGAPSYEQYF,TGTGCCAGCAGCCTTCGACTAGCGGGGGCCCCGTCCTACGAGCAGTACTTC,NA,TRBJ2-7,TRBV7-2,TRBD2
CSVRGQTNQPQHF,TGCAGCGTGAGAGGACAGACGAATCAGCCCCAGCATTTT,many,TRBJ1-5,TRBV29-1,NA
CAISKTGFTEAFF,TGTGCCATCAGTAAGACAGGGTTCACTGAAGCTTTCTTT,NA,TRBJ1-1,TRBV10-3,TRBD1
CASSLRGPGRSGNSPLHF,TGTGCCAGCAGCTTAAGGGGGCCAGGACGATCGGGGAATTCACCCCTCCACTTT,many,TRBJ1-6,TRBV13,TRBD1
CASSTGTGPNTEAFF,TGTGCCAGTAGTACCGGGACAGGACCCAACACTGAAGCTTTCTTT,NA,TRBJ1-1,TRBV19,TRBD1
CASSEAGGMVSGANVLTF,TGTGCCAGCAGCGAGGCTGGGGGAATGGTCTCTGGGGCCAACGTCCTGACTTTC,many,TRBJ2-6,TRBV9,NA
CAISYGLAGGPQETQYF,TGTGCCATCAGTTACGGACTAGCGGGGGGGCCCCAAGAGACCCAGTACTTC,NA,TRBJ2-5,TRBV10-3,TRBD2
CASSLVALGGLYEQYF,TGTGCCAGCAGCTTAGTGGCATTGGGGGGTCTCTACGAGCAGTACTTC,NA,TRBJ2-7,TRBV7-9,NA
CASSSTGAYEQYF,TGTGCCAGCAGCTCTACGGGGGCCTACGAGCAGTACTTC,many,TRBJ2-7,TRBV7-9,NA
CASSSPGVVANTGELFF,TGTGCCAGTAGTAGTCCGGGGGTGGTTGCGAACACCGGGGAGCTGTTTTTT,NA,TRBJ2-2,TRBV19,NA
CASSYLGGSVQPQHF,TGTGCCAGCAGTTACCTTGGGGGATCTGTTCAGCCCCAGCATTTT,many,TRBJ1-5,TRBV12-3/TRBV12-4,NA